A single count supports the clone carrying this T cell receptor beta chain. Its antigen is not identified. The sample originates from a study of T cell responses to AZD1222 COVID-19 vaccine. Study details: Investigators merged groups given second doses at roughly 4 or roughly 12 weeks. Study observations and caveats: Sampling that yielded the repertoires occurred only after the peak T cell response. White British donors predominated, females outnumbered males, and clonal diversity was possibly underestimated. Targeting of unmutated variant regions was reportedly seen in nearly half of spike-specific TCRs.

Trimming cost V 7 bases and J 8 bases, with 26 bases left between them. CDR3 length: 17 residues. Germline-derived CDR1 and CDR2 are LNHDA and SQIVND (reference sequence). Assay: immunoSEQ multiplex PCR; the TCRdb copy retains only in-frame clones and omits some. The data contain some 120,000 clones, 87% of them singletons. This TCR came from an adult in good health. The source material was peripheral blood, sampled on day 0 of AZD1222 vaccination. This rearrangement joins TRBV19 to TRBJ1-4; the D is unclear. The CDR3 DNA follows: TGTGCCAGTACCGCGAGGGTTTGGCCGAGCCTCGGGGAAAAACTGTTTTTT. It specifies CASTARVWPSLGEKLFF.